The rows below give T cell receptor beta chains drawn from one sample of a study of cytomegalovirus exposure and HLA in healthy donors. TCRdb's copy holds only in-frame clones and misses some; the assay was immunoSEQ multiplex PCR. The sample has approximately 130,000 clones, nearly 80% seen once. The sequencing input was PBMCs. All receptors derive from a male donor in good health and CMV-seronegative. Both conserved end residues are part of each CDR3. A D gene is named only where the DNA matches it firmly. The size field is filled for only some rows; it gives once, few, many or a size class.

TRBJ2-3,-,-,TRBV7-9,CASSPTGISTDTQYF,TGTGCCAGCAGCCCAACAGGGATTAGCACAGATACGCAGTATTTT
TRBJ2-5,-,TRBD2,TRBV10-3,CASGGDQETQYF,TGTGCCAGTGGGGGGGACCAAGAGACCCAGTACTTC
TRBJ1-2,-,-,TRBV20-1,CSARDGPHTF,TGCAGTGCTAGAGATGGGCCCCACACCTTC
TRBJ2-7,few,TRBD2,TRBV14,CASSPPPSGTSGSYEQYF,TGTGCCAGCAGCCCGCCACCCAGCGGGACTAGCGGTTCCTACGAGCAGTACTTC
TRBJ2-2,-,-,TRBV2,CASRSGNANTGELFF,TGTGCGAGCAGATCAGGCAACGCGAACACCGGGGAGCTGTTTTTT
TRBJ2-1,-,TRBD1,TRBV7-9,CASSITGTGGEEQFF,TGTGCCAGCAGCATAACCGGGACAGGGGGCGAAGAGCAGTTCTTC
TRBJ1-6,-,-,TRBV6-5,CASSSQGTSDSPLHF,TGTGCCAGCAGTTCCCAAGGGACATCGGATTCACCCCTCCACTTT
TRBJ2-3,-,TRBD2,TRBV29-1,CSVLAGTDTQYF,TGCAGCGTACTAGCGGGGACAGATACGCAGTATTTT
TRBJ2-3,-,-,TRBV14,CASSQEGQGGSDTQYF,TGTGCCAGCAGCCAAGAGGGACAAGGGGGTTCAGATACGCAGTATTTT
TRBJ1-1,once,TRBD1,TRBV6-5,CASSWGGWGSGGAFF,TGTGCCAGCAGTTGGGGTGGGTGGGGGTCAGGGGGAGCTTTCTTT
TRBJ2-7,-,-,TRBV5-6,CASSSGLLSYEQYF,TGTGCCAGCAGCTCGGGACTCCTCTCCTACGAGCAGTACTTC
TRBJ2-7,-,-,TRBV21-1,CASSRRQRGAYEQYF,TGTGCCAGCAGCAGAAGACAGCGGGGGGCCTACGAGCAGTACTTC
TRBJ1-3,-,-,TRBV5-1,CASKQDNLSGNTIYF,TGCGCCAGCAAACAGGATAACCTCTCTGGAAACACCATATATTTT
TRBJ1-6,once,-,TRBV13,CASSQGSYNSPLHF,TGTGCCAGCAGTCAGGGTTCGTATAATTCACCCCTCCACTTT
TRBJ2-1,-,TRBD1,TRBV2,CASGAQGATYNEQFF,TGTGCCAGCGGGGCCCAGGGGGCGACCTACAATGAGCAGTTCTTC
TRBJ1-1,few,-,TRBV5-6,CASSLGHLNTEAFF,TGTGCCAGCAGCTTGGGGCACCTGAACACTGAAGCTTTCTTT
TRBJ2-7,-,TRBD2,TRBV4-2,CASSQEPGGETYEQYF,TGTGCCAGCAGCCAAGAACCGGGGGGGGAAACCTACGAGCAGTACTTC
TRBJ1-4,-,-,TRBV7-9,CASSLGASRGSNEKLFF,TGTGCCAGCAGCTTAGGGGCCTCCAGGGGCTCTAATGAAAAACTGTTTTTT
TRBJ2-1,-,TRBD2,TRBV6-1,CASSEGLASGYNEQFF,TGTGCCAGCAGTGAAGGTTTGGCTAGCGGTTACAATGAGCAGTTCTTC
TRBJ1-6,-,TRBD1,TRBV2,CASSAGQDYNSPLHF,TGTGCCAGCAGCGCTGGACAGGACTATAATTCACCCCTCCACTTT